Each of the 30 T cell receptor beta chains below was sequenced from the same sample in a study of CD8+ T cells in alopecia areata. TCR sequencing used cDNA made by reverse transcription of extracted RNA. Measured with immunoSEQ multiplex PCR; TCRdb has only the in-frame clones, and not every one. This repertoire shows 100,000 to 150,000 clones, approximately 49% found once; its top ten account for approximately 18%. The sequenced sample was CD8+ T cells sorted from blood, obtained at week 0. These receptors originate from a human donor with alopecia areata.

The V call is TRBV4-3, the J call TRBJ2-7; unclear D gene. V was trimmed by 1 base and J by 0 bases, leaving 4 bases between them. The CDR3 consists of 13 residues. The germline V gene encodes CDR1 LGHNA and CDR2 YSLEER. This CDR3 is CASSQAGSYEQYF. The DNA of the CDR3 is TGCGCCAGCAGCCAAGCCGGCTCCTACGAGCAGTACTTC.

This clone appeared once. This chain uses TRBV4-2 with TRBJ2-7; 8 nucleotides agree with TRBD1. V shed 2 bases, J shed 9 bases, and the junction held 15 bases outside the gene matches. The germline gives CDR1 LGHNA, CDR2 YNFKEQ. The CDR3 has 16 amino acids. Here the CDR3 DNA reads TGTGCCAGCAGCCAATCTTTGGACAGGGCGGCCTATGGGCAGTACTTC. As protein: CASSQSLDRAAYGQYF.

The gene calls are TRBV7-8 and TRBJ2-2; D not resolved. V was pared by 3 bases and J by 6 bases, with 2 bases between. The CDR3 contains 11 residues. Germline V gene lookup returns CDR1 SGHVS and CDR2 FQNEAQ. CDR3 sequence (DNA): TGTGCCAGCAGCTTCCCCGGGGAGCTGTTTTTT. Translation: CASSFPGELFF.

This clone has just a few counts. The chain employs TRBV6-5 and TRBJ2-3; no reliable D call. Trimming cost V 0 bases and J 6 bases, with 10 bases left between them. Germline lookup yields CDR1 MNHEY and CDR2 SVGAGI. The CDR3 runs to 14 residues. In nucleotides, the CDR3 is TGTGCCAGCAGTTACTCGGTCTCTCAGGATACGCAGTATTTT. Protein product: CASSYSVSQDTQYF.

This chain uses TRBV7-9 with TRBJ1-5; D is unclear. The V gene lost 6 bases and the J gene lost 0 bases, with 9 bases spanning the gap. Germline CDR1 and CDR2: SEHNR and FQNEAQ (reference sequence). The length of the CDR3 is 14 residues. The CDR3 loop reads CASSDVSSNQPQHF. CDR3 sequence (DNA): TGTGCCAGCAGTGATGTTAGTAGCAATCAGCCCCAGCATTTT.

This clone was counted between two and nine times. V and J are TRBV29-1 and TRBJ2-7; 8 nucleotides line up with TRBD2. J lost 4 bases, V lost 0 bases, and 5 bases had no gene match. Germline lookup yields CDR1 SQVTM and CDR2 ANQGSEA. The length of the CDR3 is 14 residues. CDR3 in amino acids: CSVEEGLVGYEQYF. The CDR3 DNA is TGCAGCGTTGAAGAGGGACTAGTTGGGTACGAGCAGTACTTC.

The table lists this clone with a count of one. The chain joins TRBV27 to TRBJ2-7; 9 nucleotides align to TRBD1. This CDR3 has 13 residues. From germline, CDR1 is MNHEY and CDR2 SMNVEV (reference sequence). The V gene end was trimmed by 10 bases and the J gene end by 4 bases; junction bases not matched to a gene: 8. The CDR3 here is CATTPGTGYEQYF. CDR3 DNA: TGTGCCACTACACCCGGGACAGGGTACGAGCAGTACTTC.

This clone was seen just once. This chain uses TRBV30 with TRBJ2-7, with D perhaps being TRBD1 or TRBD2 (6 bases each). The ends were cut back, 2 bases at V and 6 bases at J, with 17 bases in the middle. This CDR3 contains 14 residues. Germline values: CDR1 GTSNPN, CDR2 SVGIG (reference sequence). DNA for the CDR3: TGTGCCTGGAGTCCCCGGGGGCAGGGCTTCGAGCAGTACTTC. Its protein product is CAWSPRGQGFEQYF.

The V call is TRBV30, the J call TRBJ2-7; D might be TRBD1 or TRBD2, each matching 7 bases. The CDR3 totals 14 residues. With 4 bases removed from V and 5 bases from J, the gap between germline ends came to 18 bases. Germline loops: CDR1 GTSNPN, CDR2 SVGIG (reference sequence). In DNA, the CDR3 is TGTGCCTGGAACTTTGGGGCAGGGGGGGACGAGCAGTACTTC. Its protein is CAWNFGAGGDEQYF.

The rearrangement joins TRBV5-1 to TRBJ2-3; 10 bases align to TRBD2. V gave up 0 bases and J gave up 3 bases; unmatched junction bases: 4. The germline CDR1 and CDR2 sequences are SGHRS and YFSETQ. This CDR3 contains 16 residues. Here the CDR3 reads CASSLGIAGGTDTQYF. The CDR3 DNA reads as TGCGCCAGCAGCTTGGGTATAGCGGGGGGAACAGATACGCAGTATTTT.

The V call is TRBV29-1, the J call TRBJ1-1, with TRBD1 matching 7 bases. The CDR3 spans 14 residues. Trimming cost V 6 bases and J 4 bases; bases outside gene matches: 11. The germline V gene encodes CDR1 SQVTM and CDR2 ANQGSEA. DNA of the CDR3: TGCAGCGTCTACGGAGGGGGCGCCCCCACTGAAGCTTTCTTT. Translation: CSVYGGGAPTEAFF.

The CDR3 DNA is TGCGCCAGCAGCCAAGAATTTCGGACAGGCGCCCTGGGCGAGCAGTACTTC. Translation gives CASSQEFRTGALGEQYF. The V and J genes are TRBV4-1 and TRBJ2-7; 7 bases align to TRBD1. Germline trimming cut 0 bases from V and 6 bases from J; bases unmatched to any gene: 14. The CDR3 loop spans 17 amino acids. Looked up from germline, CDR1 is MGHRA and CDR2 is YSYEKL.

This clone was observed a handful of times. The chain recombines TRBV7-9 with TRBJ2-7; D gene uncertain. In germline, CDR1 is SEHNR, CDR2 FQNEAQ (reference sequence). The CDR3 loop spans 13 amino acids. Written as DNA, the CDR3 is TGTGCTGTCCCTCGTCCCTCCTACTACGAGCAGTACTTC. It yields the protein CAVPRPSYYEQYF.

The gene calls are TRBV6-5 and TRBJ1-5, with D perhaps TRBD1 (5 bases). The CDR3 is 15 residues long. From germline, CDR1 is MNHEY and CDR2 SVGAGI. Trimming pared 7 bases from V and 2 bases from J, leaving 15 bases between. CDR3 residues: CASTLLREGNQPQHF. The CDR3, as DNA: TGTGCCAGCACCTTACTCAGGGAAGGCAATCAGCCCCAGCATTTT.

In nucleotides, the CDR3 is TGTGCCAGCATGAAAAAGACAGGACAAGAGACCCAGTACTTC. Residues: CASMKKTGQETQYF. The rearrangement joins TRBV6-4 to TRBJ2-5, with a possible D match to TRBD1 (6 bases). The CDR3 runs to 14 residues. The germline V and J ends were trimmed by 7 bases and 2 bases, with 14 bases remaining between them. Germline CDR1 and CDR2: MRHNA and SNTAGT.

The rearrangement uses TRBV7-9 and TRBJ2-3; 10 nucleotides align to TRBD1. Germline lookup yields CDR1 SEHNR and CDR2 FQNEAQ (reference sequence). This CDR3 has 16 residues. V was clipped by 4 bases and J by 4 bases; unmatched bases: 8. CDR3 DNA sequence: TGTGCCAGCAGCTACACCGGGACAGGGGTAGCAGATACGCAGTATTTT. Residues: CASSYTGTGVADTQYF.

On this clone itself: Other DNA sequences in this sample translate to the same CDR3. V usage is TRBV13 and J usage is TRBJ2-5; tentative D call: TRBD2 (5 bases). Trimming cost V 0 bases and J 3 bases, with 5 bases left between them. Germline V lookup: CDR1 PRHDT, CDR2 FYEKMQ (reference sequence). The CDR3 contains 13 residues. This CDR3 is CASSLGGEETQYF. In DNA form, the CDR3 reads TGTGCCAGCAGCTTAGGCGGGGAAGAGACCCAGTACTTC.

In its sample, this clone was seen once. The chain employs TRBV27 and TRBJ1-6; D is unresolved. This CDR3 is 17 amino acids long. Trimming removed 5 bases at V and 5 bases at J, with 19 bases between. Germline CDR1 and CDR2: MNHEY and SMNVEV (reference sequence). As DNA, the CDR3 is TGTGCCAGCAGTCCCCTTGGGTGGAAGGACGATAATTCACCCCTCCACTTT. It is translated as CASSPLGWKDDNSPLHF.

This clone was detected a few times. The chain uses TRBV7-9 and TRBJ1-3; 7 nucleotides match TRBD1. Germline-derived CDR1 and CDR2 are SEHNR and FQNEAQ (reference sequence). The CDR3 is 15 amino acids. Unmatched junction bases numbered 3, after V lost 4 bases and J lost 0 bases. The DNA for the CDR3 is TGTGCCAGCAGCTCGACAGGGATCTCTGGAAACACCATATATTTT. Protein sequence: CASSSTGISGNTIYF.

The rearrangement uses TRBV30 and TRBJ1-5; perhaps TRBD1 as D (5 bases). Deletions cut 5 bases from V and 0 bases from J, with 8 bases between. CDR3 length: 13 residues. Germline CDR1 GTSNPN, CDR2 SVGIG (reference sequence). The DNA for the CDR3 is TGTGCCTGGCAGGGCAATAGCAATCAGCCCCAGCATTTT. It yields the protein CAWQGNSNQPQHF.

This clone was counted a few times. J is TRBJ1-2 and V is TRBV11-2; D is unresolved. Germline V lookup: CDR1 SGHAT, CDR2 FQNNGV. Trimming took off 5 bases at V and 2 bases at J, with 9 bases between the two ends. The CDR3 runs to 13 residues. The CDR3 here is CASSDQENYGYTF. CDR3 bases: TGTGCCAGCAGCGACCAGGAGAACTATGGCTACACCTTC.

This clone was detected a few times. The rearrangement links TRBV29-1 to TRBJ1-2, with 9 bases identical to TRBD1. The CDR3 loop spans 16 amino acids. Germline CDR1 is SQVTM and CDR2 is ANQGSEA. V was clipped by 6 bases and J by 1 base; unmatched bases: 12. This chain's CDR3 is CSVNGLVTGGNYGYTF. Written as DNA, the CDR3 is TGCAGCGTAAACGGATTGGTGACAGGGGGTAACTATGGCTACACCTTC.

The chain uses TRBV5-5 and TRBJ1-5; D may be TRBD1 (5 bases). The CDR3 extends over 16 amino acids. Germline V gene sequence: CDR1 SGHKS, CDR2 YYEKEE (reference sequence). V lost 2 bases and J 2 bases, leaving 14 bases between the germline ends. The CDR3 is CASSLGQGLRNQPQHF. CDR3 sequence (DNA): TGTGCCAGCAGCTTAGGACAAGGTCTACGCAATCAGCCCCAGCATTTT.

In DNA, the CDR3 is TGTGCCAGCAGCACAACCCTTGGACTAGCGCGAGAGACCCAGTACTTC. Translating gives CASSTTLGLARETQYF. This sequence joins TRBV9 and TRBJ2-5; 9 bases fit TRBD2. The V gene end was trimmed by 4 bases and the J gene end by 4 bases; junction bases not matched to a gene: 11. CDR3 length: 16 amino acids. Looked up from germline, CDR1 is SGDLS and CDR2 is YYNGEE.

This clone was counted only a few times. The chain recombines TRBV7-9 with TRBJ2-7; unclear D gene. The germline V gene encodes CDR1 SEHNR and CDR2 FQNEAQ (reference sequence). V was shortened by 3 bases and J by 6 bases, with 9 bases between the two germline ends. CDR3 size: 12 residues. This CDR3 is CASSFGAPEQYF. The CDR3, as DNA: TGTGCCAGCAGCTTCGGCGCCCCCGAGCAGTACTTC.

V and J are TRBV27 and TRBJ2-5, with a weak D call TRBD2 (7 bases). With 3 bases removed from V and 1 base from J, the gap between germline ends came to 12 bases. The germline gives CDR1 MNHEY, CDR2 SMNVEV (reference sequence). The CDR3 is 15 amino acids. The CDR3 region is CASSFEGGPQETQYF. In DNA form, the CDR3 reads TGTGCCAGCAGTTTCGAGGGGGGGCCCCAAGAGACCCAGTACTTC.

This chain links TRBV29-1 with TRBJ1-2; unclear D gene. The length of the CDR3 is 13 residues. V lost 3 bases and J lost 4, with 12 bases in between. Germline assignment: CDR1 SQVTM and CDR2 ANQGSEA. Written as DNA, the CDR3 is TGCAGCGTTGACGAGGCTCGGAGCTATGGCTACACCTTC. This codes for CSVDEARSYGYTF. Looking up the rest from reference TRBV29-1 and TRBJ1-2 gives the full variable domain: SAVISQKPSRDICQRGTSLTIQCQVDSQVTMMFWYRQQPGQSLTLIATANQGSEATYESGFVIDKFPISRPNLTFSTLTVSNMSPEDSSIYLCSVDEARSYGYTFGSGTRLTVV.

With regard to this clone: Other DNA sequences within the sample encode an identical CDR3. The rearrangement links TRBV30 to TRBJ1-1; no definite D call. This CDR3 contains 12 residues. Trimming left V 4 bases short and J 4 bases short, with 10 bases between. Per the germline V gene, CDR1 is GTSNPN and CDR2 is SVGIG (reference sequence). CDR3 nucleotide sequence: TGTGCCTGGACCCCCGGTGGCACTGAAGCTTTCTTT. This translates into CAWTPGGTEAFF.

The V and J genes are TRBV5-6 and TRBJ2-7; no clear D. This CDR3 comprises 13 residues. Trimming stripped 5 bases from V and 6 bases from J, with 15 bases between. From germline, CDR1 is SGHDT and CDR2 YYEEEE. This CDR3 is CASRAGSSFEQYF. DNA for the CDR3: TGTGCCAGCAGGGCAGGCTCCTCTTTCGAGCAGTACTTC.

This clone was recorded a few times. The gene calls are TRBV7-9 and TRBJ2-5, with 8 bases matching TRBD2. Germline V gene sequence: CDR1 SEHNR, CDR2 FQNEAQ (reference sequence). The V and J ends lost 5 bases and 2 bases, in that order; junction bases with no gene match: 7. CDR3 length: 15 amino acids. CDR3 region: CASSTTGGLQETQYF. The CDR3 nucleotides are TGTGCCAGCAGCACCACGGGGGGGCTTCAAGAGACCCAGTACTTC.